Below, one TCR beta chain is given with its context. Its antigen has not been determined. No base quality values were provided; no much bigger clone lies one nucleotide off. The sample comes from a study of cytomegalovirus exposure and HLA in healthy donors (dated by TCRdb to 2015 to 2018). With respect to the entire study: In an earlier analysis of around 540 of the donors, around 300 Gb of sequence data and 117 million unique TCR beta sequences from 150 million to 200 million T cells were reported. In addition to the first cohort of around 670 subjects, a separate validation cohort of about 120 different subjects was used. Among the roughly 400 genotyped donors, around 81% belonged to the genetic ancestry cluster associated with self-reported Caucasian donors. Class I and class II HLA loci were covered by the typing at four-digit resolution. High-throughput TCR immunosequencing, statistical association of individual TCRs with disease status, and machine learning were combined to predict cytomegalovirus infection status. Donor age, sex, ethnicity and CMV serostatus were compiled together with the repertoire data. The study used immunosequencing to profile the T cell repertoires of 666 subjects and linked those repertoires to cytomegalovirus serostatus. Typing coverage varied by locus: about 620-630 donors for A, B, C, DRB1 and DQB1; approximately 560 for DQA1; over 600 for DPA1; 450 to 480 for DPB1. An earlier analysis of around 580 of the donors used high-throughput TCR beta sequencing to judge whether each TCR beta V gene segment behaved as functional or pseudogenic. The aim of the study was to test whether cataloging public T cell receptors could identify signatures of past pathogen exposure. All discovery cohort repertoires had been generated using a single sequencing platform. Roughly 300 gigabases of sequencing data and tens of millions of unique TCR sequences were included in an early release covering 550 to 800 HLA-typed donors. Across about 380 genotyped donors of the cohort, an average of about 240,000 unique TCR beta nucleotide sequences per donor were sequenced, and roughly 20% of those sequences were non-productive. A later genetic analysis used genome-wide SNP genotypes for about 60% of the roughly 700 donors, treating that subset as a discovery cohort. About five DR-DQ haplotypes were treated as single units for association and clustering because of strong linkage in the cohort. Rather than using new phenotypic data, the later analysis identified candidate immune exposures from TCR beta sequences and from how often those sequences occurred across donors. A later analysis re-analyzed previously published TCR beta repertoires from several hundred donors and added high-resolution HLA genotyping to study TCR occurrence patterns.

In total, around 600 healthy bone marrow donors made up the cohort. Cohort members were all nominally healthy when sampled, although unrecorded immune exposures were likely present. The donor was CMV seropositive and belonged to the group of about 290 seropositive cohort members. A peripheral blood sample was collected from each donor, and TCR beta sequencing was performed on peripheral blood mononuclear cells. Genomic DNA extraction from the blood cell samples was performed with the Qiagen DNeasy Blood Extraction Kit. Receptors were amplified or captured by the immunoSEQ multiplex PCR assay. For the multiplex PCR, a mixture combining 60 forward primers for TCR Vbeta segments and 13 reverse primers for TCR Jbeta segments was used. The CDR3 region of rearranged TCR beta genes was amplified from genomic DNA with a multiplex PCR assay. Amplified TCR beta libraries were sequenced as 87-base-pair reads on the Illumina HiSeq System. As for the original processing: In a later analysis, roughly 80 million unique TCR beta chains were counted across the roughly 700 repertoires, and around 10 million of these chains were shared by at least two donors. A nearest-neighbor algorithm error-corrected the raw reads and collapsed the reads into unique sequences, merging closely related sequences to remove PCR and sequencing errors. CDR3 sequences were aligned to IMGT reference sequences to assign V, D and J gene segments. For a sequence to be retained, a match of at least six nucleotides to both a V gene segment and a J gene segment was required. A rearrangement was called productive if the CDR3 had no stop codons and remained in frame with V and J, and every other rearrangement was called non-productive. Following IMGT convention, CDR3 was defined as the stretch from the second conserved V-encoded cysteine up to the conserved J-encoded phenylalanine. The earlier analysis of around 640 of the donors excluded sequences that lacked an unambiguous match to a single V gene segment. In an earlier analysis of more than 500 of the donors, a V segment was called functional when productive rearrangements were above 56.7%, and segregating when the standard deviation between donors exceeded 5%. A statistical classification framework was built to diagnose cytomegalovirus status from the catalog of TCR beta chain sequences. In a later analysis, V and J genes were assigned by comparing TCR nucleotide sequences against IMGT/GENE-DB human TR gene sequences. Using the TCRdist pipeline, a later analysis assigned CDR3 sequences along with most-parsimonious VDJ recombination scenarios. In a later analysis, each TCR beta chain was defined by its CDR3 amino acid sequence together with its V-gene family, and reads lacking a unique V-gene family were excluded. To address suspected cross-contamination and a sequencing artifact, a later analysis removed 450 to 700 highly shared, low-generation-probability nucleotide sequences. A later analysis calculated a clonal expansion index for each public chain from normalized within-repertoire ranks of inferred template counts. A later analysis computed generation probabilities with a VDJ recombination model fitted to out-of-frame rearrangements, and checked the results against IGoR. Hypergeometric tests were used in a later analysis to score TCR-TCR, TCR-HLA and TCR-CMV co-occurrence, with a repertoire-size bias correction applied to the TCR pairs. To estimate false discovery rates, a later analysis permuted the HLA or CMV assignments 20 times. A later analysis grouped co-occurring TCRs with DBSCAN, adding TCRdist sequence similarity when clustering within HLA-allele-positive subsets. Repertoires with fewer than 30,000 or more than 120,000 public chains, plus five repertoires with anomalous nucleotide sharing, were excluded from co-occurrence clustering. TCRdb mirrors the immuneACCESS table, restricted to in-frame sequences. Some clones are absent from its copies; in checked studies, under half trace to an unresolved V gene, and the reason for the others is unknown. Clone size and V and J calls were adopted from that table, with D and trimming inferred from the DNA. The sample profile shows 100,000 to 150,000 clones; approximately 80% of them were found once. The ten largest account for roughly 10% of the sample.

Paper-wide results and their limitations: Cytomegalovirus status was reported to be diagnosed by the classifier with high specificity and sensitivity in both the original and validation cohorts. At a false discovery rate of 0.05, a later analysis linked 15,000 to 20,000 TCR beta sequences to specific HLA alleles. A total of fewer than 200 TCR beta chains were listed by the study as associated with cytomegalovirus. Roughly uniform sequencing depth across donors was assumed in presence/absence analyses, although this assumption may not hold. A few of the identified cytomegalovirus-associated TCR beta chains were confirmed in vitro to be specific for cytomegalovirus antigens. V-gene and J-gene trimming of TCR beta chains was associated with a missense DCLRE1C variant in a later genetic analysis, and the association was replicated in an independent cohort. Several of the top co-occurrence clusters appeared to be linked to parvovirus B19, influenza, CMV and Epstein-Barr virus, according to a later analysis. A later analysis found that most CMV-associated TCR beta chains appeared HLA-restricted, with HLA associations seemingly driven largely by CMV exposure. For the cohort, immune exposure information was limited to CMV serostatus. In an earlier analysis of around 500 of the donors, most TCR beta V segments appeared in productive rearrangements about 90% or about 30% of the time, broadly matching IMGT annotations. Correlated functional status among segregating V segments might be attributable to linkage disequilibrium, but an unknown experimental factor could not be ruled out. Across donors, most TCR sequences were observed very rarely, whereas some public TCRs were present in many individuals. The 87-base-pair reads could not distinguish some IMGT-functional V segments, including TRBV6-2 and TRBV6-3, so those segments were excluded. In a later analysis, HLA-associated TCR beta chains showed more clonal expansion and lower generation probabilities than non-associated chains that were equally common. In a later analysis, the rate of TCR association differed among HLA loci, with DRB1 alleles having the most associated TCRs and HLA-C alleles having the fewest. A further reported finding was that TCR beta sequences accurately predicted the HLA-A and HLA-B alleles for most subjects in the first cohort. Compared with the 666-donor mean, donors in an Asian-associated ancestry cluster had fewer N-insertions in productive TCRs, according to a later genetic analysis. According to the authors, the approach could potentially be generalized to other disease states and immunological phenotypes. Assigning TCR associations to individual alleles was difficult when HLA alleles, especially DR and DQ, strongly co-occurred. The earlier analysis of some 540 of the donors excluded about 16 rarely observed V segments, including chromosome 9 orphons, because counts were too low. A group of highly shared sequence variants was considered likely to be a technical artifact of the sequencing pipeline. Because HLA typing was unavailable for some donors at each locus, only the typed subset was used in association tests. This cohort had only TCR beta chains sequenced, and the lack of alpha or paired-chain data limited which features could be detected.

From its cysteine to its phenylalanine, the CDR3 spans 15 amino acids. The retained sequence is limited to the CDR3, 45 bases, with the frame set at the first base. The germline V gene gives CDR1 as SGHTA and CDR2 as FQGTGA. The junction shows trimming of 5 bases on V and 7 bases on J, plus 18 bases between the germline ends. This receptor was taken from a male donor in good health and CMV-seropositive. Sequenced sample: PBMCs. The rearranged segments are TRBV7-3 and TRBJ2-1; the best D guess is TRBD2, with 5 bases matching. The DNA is TGTGCCAGCAGCCCCCGTGGGCTAGCTGAAAATGAGCAGTTCTTC. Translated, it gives CASSPRGLAENEQFF. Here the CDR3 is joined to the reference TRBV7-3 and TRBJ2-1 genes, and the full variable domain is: GAGVSQTPSNKVTEKGKYVELRCDPISGHTALYWYRQSLGQGPEFLIYFQGTGAADDSGLPNDRFFAVRPEGSVSTLKIQRTERGDSAVYLCASSPRGLAENEQFFGPGTRLTVL.